Below, 24 T cell receptor beta chains from the same sample are listed, as sequenced in a study of cytomegalovirus exposure and HLA in healthy donors. Primers for the PCR totalled 60 Vbeta and 13 Jbeta. Sequenced by immunoSEQ multiplex PCR; TCRdb stores in-frame clones only, minus some. Here the sample spans about 67,000 clones, about 65% being singletons. Sequences were obtained from PBMCs. The receptor set was obtained from a woman in her thirties in good health and CMV-seronegative.

CDR3 residues: CASSLVREEGEKLFF. CDR3 bases: TGTGCCAGCAGCTTGGTGCGGGAGGAGGGCGAAAAACTGTTTTTT. V gene TRBV5-4 combines with J gene TRBJ1-4, with unresolved D. Trimming left V 0 bases short and J 8 bases short, with 14 bases between. The CDR3 has 15 residues. CDR1 is SGHNT, CDR2 YYREEE, per germline (reference sequence).

The gene calls are TRBV10-1 and TRBJ2-1, with D tentatively TRBD2 (7 bases). The CDR3 sequence is 16 residues long. The ends were cut back, 0 bases at V and 1 base at J, with 10 bases in the middle. CDR1 and CDR2 (germline): WNHNN, SYGVQD (reference sequence). The CDR3 reads CASSESGGGSYNEQFF. CDR3 coding DNA: TGCGCCAGCAGTGAGTCAGGGGGGGGGTCCTACAATGAGCAGTTCTTC.

This rearrangement joins TRBV2 to TRBJ2-5; TRBD2 matches at 10 bases. Germline loops: CDR1 SNHLY, CDR2 FYNNEI. The CDR3 is 15 residues long. After removal of 8 bases from V and 1 base from J, the junction contained 7 bases not matched to a gene. The CDR3 region has the DNA TGTGCCAGCCGCCAACTAGCGGGGAGCCAAGAGACCCAGTACTTC. Translated: CASRQLAGSQETQYF. The full variable domain, in which reference TRBV2 and TRBJ2-5 provide the parts outside the CDR3, is EPEVTQTPSHQVTQMGQEVILRCVPISNHLYFYWYRQILGQKVEFLVSFYNNEISEKSEIFDDQFSVERPDGSNFTLKIRSTKLEDSAMYFCASRQLAGSQETQYFGPGTRLLVL.

V is TRBV7-8 and J is TRBJ2-3; 7 bases match TRBD2. This CDR3 spans 15 amino acids. V lost 0 bases, J lost 2 bases, and 2 bases stayed unmatched. Germline lookup yields CDR1 SGHVS and CDR2 FQNEAQ. The CDR3 spells CASSLASGATDTQYF. The CDR3 nucleotides read TGTGCCAGCAGCTTAGCGAGCGGGGCCACAGATACGCAGTATTTT.

The gene calls are TRBV6-6 and TRBJ1-6; D might be TRBD1 (6 bases). The CDR3 is made up of 15 amino acids. Germline V gene lookup returns CDR1 MNHNY and CDR2 SVGAGI (reference sequence). V was cut by 7 bases and J by 5 bases, with 15 bases left in between. In DNA form, the CDR3 reads TGTGCCAGCATGACGGACAGAGGAAATAATTCACCCCTCCACTTT. Its translation is CASMTDRGNNSPLHF.

The CDR3 DNA is TGTGCCAGCAGCTTAGGGTCGGGAGGAAACACTGAAGCTTTCTTT. It is translated as CASSLGSGGNTEAFF. This rearrangement joins TRBV7-9 to TRBJ1-1, with unresolved D. Germline V gene lookup returns CDR1 SEHNR and CDR2 FQNEAQ (reference sequence). V lost 1 base and J 2 bases, leaving 11 bases between the germline ends. CDR3 length equals 15 residues.

The V and J genes are TRBV5-8 and TRBJ1-1, with 11 bases aligning to TRBD1. J lost 4 bases, V lost 0 bases, and 2 bases had no gene match. CDR1 and CDR2 (germline): SGHTS, YDEGEE. The CDR3 extends over 15 amino acids. DNA of the CDR3: TGTGCCAGCAGCTTGGAGGGGACAGGGGGCACTGAAGCTTTCTTT. Translation: CASSLEGTGGTEAFF. The variable domain in full, with the rest retrieved from reference TRBV5-8 and TRBJ1-1, is EAGVTQSPTHLIKTRGQQATLRCSPISGHTSVYWYQQALGLGLQFLLWYDEGEERNRGNFPPRFSGRQFPNYSSELNVNALELEDSALYLCASSLEGTGGTEAFFGQGTRLTVV.

This clone was counted a few times. The chain joins TRBV28 to TRBJ2-3, with D possibly matching TRBD2 (6 bases). Looked up from germline, CDR1 is MDHEN and CDR2 is SYDVKM. The CDR3 covers 17 residues. Trimming took off 6 bases at V and 0 bases at J, with 19 bases between the two ends. This CDR3 reads CASSQGRLVTSTDTQYF. CDR3 sequence (DNA): TGTGCCAGCAGCCAGGGCCGACTAGTTACTAGCACAGATACGCAGTATTTT.

This clone was seen a handful of times. This chain connects TRBV30 to TRBJ1-1; a weak D match, TRBD1 (6 bases). Looked up from germline, CDR1 is GTSNPN and CDR2 is SVGIG (reference sequence). This CDR3 region has 14 residues. Trimming left V 5 bases short and J 0 bases short, with 13 bases between. CDR3 coding DNA: TGTGCCTGGTCCGGGACATACATGAACACTGAAGCTTTCTTT. Protein: CAWSGTYMNTEAFF.

The rearrangement joins TRBV28 to TRBJ2-7; D ambiguous. CDR1 is MDHEN, CDR2 SYDVKM, per germline. Trimming removed 6 bases from V and 2 bases from J, with 11 bases in between. This CDR3 has 13 residues. CDR3 DNA sequence: TGTGCCAGCAGGTTGAAGCCGGCCTACGAGCAGTACTTC. Its protein is CASRLKPAYEQYF.

The V and J genes are TRBV7-6 and TRBJ2-6, with TRBD1 identical over 9 bases. The V segment lost 5 bases and the J segment 2 bases; nucleotides outside the gene matches: 4. Germline CDR1 and CDR2: SGHVS and FNYEAQ. This CDR3 has 16 amino acids. CDR3 loop: CASSHWTGAGANVLTF. In nucleotides, the CDR3 is TGTGCCAGCAGCCACTGGACAGGGGCTGGGGCCAACGTCCTGACTTTC.

This chain uses TRBV6-6 with TRBJ1-1; D is possibly TRBD1 (5 bases). V lost 6 bases and J 1 base, leaving 9 bases between the germline ends. This CDR3 is built from 13 residues. Looked up from germline, CDR1 is MNHNY and CDR2 is SVGAGI (reference sequence). Here the CDR3 reads CASRGTENTEAFF. The CDR3, as DNA: TGTGCCAGCAGGGGGACTGAGAACACTGAAGCTTTCTTT.

This clone was seen once. The rearrangement joins TRBV5-4 to TRBJ2-3; TRBD2 matches 13 bases. Germline CDR1 is SGHNT and CDR2 is YYREEE (reference sequence). The CDR3 has 17 residues. J lost 2 bases, V lost 1 base, and 4 bases had no gene match. This chain's CDR3 is CASSLRGTSGATDTQYF. The CDR3 DNA follows: TGTGCCAGCAGCTTGCGCGGGACTAGCGGGGCCACAGATACGCAGTATTTT.

This clone turned up a few times. This chain links TRBV2 with TRBJ2-1; 13 positions match TRBD2. Germline V lookup: CDR1 SNHLY, CDR2 FYNNEI. The CDR3 spans 15 residues. V lost 6 bases and J lost 10; bases outside the gene matches: 9. The CDR3 DNA sequence: TGTGCCAGCAGGGCCACTAGCGGGGGGGCCTGGGAGCAGTTCTTC. As protein: CASRATSGGAWEQFF.

This chain joins TRBV29-1 and TRBJ1-1; 7 nucleotides align to TRBD1. The CDR3 runs 14 residues. Germline V gene data show CDR1 as SQVTM and CDR2 as ANQGSEA. The V segment lost 5 bases and the J segment 5 bases; nucleotides outside the gene matches: 11. CDR3 DNA sequence: TGCAGCGTTCGAGTCGCAGGGGGGATTACTGAAGCTTTCTTT. Its protein is CSVRVAGGITEAFF.

This chain links TRBV29-1 with TRBJ1-2, with 10 bases fitting TRBD1. Germline CDR1 is SQVTM and CDR2 is ANQGSEA. Trimming removed 8 bases from V and 6 bases from J; junction bases left unmatched: 12. The CDR3 spans 14 residues. CDR3 loop: CSIDAGTGVDGYTF. As DNA, the CDR3 is TGCAGCATAGACGCCGGGACAGGGGTCGATGGCTACACCTTC.

This chain joins TRBV6-5 and TRBJ1-1; D may be TRBD1 (5 bases). The CDR3 length is 13 residues. V gave up 5 bases and J gave up 5 bases, with 12 bases separating them. Germline lookup yields CDR1 MNHEY and CDR2 SVGAGI. As DNA, the CDR3 is TGTGCCAGCAGTCCGGGACTGCGGACTGAAGCTTTCTTT. Translated: CASSPGLRTEAFF.

The chain's CDR3 is CASSSGTSGGETQYF. CDR3 DNA: TGCGCCAGCAGCTCTGGGACTAGCGGGGGGGAGACCCAGTACTTC. The rearrangement joins TRBV5-1 to TRBJ2-5, with 15 bases identical to TRBD2. The CDR3 extends over 15 amino acids. The V segment lost 3 bases and the J segment 5 bases; nucleotides outside the gene matches: 2. In germline, CDR1 is SGHRS, CDR2 YFSETQ.

Remarks on this clone: The sample has other DNA sequences that encode this CDR3 too. The V gene is TRBV6-1, the J gene TRBJ2-7; 9 positions agree with TRBD1. Losses at the gene ends were 5 bases for V and 4 bases for J; bases not matched to a gene: 6. The CDR3 has 14 amino acids. CDR1 is MNHNS, CDR2 SASEGT, per germline. CDR3: CASSPGTGRYEQYF. The CDR3, as DNA: TGTGCCAGCAGTCCCGGGACAGGGCGGTACGAGCAGTACTTC.

This rearrangement joins TRBV21-1 to TRBJ2-7; TRBD1 is taken as the D call from the table, unchecked against the DNA. TRBV21-1 is noted as a pseudogene. The CDR3 is 15 amino acids. CDR3 loop: CASSKAQSDLYEQYF. In DNA form, the CDR3 reads TGTGCCAGCAGCAAAGCGCAATCAGATCTCTACGAGCAGTACTTC.

This clone was detected only a few times. The V and J genes are TRBV7-2 and TRBJ1-2, with 11 nucleotides matching TRBD1. V gave up 5 bases and J gave up 7 bases; unmatched junction bases: 12. Germline CDR1 SGHTA, CDR2 FQGNSA. There are 16 residues in the CDR3. CDR3 region: CASSPNPRDRGGGYTF. DNA of the CDR3: TGTGCCAGCAGCCCCAACCCCCGGGACAGGGGGGGTGGCTACACCTTC.

The chain is built from TRBV15 and TRBJ2-5; 8 nucleotides agree with TRBD1. The CDR3 is 14 residues long. The germline CDR1 and CDR2 sequences are LNHNV and YYDKDF (reference sequence). J gave up 1 base and V 3 bases, and 1 base lay outside the gene matches. DNA of the CDR3: TGTGCCACCAGCAGGGGACAGGTCCAAGAGACCCAGTACTTC. It is translated as CATSRGQVQETQYF. The variable domain in full, with the rest retrieved from reference TRBV15 and TRBJ2-5, is DAMVIQNPRYQVTQFGKPVTLSCSQTLNHNVMYWYQQKSSQAPKLLFHYYDKDFNNEADTPDNFQSRRPNTSFCFLDIRSPGLGDTAMYLCATSRGQVQETQYFGPGTRLLVL.

This clone appeared once. This chain links TRBV7-8 with TRBJ1-2; D remains ambiguous. CDR3 length equals 14 residues. V was pared by 5 bases and J by 0 bases, with 10 bases between. Germline values: CDR1 SGHVS, CDR2 FQNEAQ. CDR3 coding DNA: TGTGCCAGCAGCCCGCGAAGCACTAACTATGGCTACACCTTC. This gives the protein CASSPRSTNYGYTF.

The chain couples TRBV27 to TRBJ1-1; TRBD1 matches at 10 bases. J gave up 7 bases and V 7 bases, and 9 bases lay outside the gene matches. The CDR3 length is 14 residues. Germline assignment: CDR1 MNHEY and CDR2 SMNVEV (reference sequence). DNA of the CDR3: TGTGCCAGCACCCCACTCCGGGACAGGGGTGAAGCTTTCTTT. Protein: CASTPLRDRGEAFF.